This TCR beta chain was obtained from a study of OX40 agonist ivuxolimab in advanced cancers. The overall study: It was ivuxolimab, an agonistic anti-OX40 (CD134) antibody, that patients were treated with. Patients with hepatocellular carcinoma, melanoma, renal cell or head and neck cancer made up the dose-escalation patients. Study results and limitations: Low levels of normalized T-cell clonal expansion also appeared in some nonresponders. Averaged across samples, CD8+ T cells carried more expanded clones than CD4+ did.

TCRdb's copy holds only in-frame clones and misses some; the assay was immunoSEQ multiplex PCR. This table has about 28,000 clones, less than 85% appearing once. Worth noting for this clone: Its antigen is undetermined.

CDR3 size: 14 residues. Germline V gene sequence: CDR1 SGHNT, CDR2 YYREEE (reference sequence). V lost 2 bases and J 0 bases, leaving 8 bases between the germline ends. This TCR derives from an adult with an advanced solid tumor such as melanoma, head and neck, liver or kidney cancer. The chain uses TRBV5-4 and TRBJ1-1; D is ambiguous. The sequenced sample was CD4+ or CD8+ T cells sorted from blood, obtained in a trial of the OX40 agonist ivuxolimab. CDR3 sequence: CASSFGRMNTEAFF. As DNA, the CDR3 is TGTGCCAGCAGCTTTGGCAGAATGAACACTGAAGCTTTCTTT.